This is a list of T cell receptor beta chains from one sample in a study of CD8 T cells in ankylosing spondylitis. TCRdb reprocessed the 5' RACE reads via MiXCR and lists one record per CDR3 protein. In the table there are some 150,000 distinct CDR3 sequences, around 43% of which are singletons. Sequencing used synovial fluid, either unsorted or a sorted T cell fraction (not recorded which). The source of these receptors is a male donor with ankylosing spondylitis. Both conserved end residues are part of each CDR3. Fields, in order: V gene, D gene, J gene, clone size, CDR3 DNA, CDR3 protein. D genes are given only for firm matches. Clone size is not always given. Where it is, it says once, few, many or a class for expanded clones.

>TRBV25-1|.|TRBJ1-4|.
TGTGCCAGCAGTGAACAGGGCTCAACTAATGAAAAACTGTTTTTT
CASSEQGSTNEKLFF
>TRBV28|.|TRBJ2-7|.
TGTGCCAGCAGGGAGACCTACGAGCAGTACTTC
CASRETYEQYF
>TRBV29-1|TRBD2|TRBJ2-1|.
TGCAGCTCGGGACTAGCTCACTACAATGAGCAGTTCTTC
CSSGLAHYNEQFF
>TRBV20-1|.|TRBJ2-7|.
TGCAGTGCGGGGCGATGGGGGGACGAGCAGTACTTC
CSAGRWGDEQYF
>TRBV2|.|TRBJ2-1|.
TGTGCCAGCACAGACTTCTACAATGAGCAGTTCTTC
CASTDFYNEQFF
>TRBV7-8|.|TRBJ2-1|.
TGTGCCAGCAGCCCCGTGTTGGGAGGCTATGAGCAGTTCTTC
CASSPVLGGYEQFF
>TRBV7-8|.|TRBJ1-2|many
TGTGCCAGCAGCCTGGGTGGGGCGGGGGGATACTATGGCTACACCTTC
CASSLGGAGGYYGYTF
>TRBV21-1|.|TRBJ1-5|.
TGTGCCAGCAGCAAGGAAGGGGACGTTCGGCCGAAGGAAAATCAGCCCCAGCATTTT
CASSKEGDVRPKENQPQHF
>TRBV10-2|TRBD2|TRBJ2-3|.
TGCGCCAGCAACCTAGCTGGGGGGGACGGCCCAGATACGCAGTATTTT
CASNLAGGDGPDTQYF
>TRBV6-2/TRBV6-3|.|TRBJ2-7|few
TGTGCCAGCAGCCCGGCCTACGAGCAGTACTTC
CASSPAYEQYF
>TRBV5-1|TRBD2|TRBJ2-3|.
TGCGCCAGCAGCTTGGTTCTAGCGGGGGGGCTGGATACGCAGTATTTT
CASSLVLAGGLDTQYF
>TRBV12-3/TRBV12-4|.|TRBJ1-5|.
TGTGCCAGCAGCGCAGGACAGCTCAATCAGCCCCAGCATTTT
CASSAGQLNQPQHF
>TRBV12-3/TRBV12-4|.|TRBJ2-7|.
TGTGCCAGCAGCCCCCCAAGGGCGGCCTACGAGCAGTACTTC
CASSPPRAAYEQYF
>TRBV20-1|TRBD2|TRBJ2-7|few
TGCAGTGCTCTACCTGACCCCGGGACTAGCGGGAGGGCGATCTACGAGCAGTACTTC
CSALPDPGTSGRAIYEQYF
>TRBV6-2/TRBV6-3|.|TRBJ2-7|.
TGTGCCAGCAGACCCCTAGGGGCCAGCTACGAGCAGTACTTC
CASRPLGASYEQYF
>TRBV30|.|TRBJ2-3|few
TGTGCCTGGAGTGTACTAGGGGATACGCAGTATTTT
CAWSVLGDTQYF
>TRBV6-1|.|TRBJ2-1|.
TGTGCCAGCAGTGAAGCCGGGGAGGCTTCAGAGCAGTTCTTC
CASSEAGEASEQFF
>TRBV20-1|.|TRBJ2-7|.
TGCAGTGCTAGAGACAGCTATTCCTACGAGCAGTACTTC
CSARDSYSYEQYF
>TRBV5-1|.|TRBJ2-5|.
TGCGCCAGCAGCTTGCCGGACGAAGAGGTGGAGACCCAGTACTTC
CASSLPDEEVETQYF
>TRBV4-1|TRBD2|TRBJ2-1|.
TGCGCCAGCAGCCAAGAAACTAGCGGGAGTTACAATGAGCAGTTCTTC
CASSQETSGSYNEQFF
>TRBV21-1|.|TRBJ2-7|.
TGTGCCAGCAGCCACCGGGACGGGAGCTCCTACGAGCAGTACTTC
CASSHRDGSSYEQYF
>TRBV3-1|.|TRBJ2-1|.
TGTGCCAGCAGCCAAGGAGAGATTAGCGGAATCTACAATGAGCAGTTCTTC
CASSQGEISGIYNEQFF
>TRBV7-9|.|TRBJ2-1|many
TGTGCCAGCAGCTTAGAGGTCAGGGCCTCCTACAATGAGCAGTTCTTC
CASSLEVRASYNEQFF
>TRBV7-2|.|TRBJ2-3|many
TGTGCCAGCAGCTTAGTAGAGTATGATACGCAGTATTTT
CASSLVEYDTQYF
>TRBV30|.|TRBJ1-1|once
TGTGCCTGGAGTAGGGTCGGAACTGGTGAAGCTTTCTTT
CAWSRVGTGEAFF
>TRBV12-3/TRBV12-4|TRBD1|TRBJ2-7|.
TGTGCCAGCAGTTTATCGCGACAGGGGGGCTCCTACGAGCAGTACTTC
CASSLSRQGGSYEQYF
>TRBV7-2|.|TRBJ2-3|.
TGTGCCAGCAGCTTTGGTAGTGGGTGGGACACAGATACGCAGTATTTT
CASSFGSGWDTDTQYF
>TRBV5-5|.|TRBJ2-3|.
TGTGCCAGCAGCTTGGCGGTGTGGAGAATGGAGCGAGAAGATACGCAGTATTTT
CASSLAVWRMEREDTQYF
>TRBV20-1|.|TRBJ1-5|.
TGCAGTGCTAGCATGTTAGGGTGGAGCAATCAGCCCCAGCATTTT
CSASMLGWSNQPQHF
>TRBV10-3|.|TRBJ2-7|.
TGTGCCATCAGTGAGGCCTCCCTTCCCTACGAGCAGTACTTC
CAISEASLPYEQYF
>TRBV11-2|TRBD2|TRBJ2-4|many
TGTGCCAGCACCCCGGGGGGGGACTACCTCCCCGGCGGGGCCAAAAACATTCAGTACTTC
CASTPGGDYLPGGAKNIQYF
>TRBV19|.|TRBJ1-2|.
TGTGCCAGTAGTATCCGGGGCTACTATGGCTACACCTTC
CASSIRGYYGYTF
>TRBV11-2|TRBD1|TRBJ1-2|.
TGTGCCAGCAGCTCGAGGTTAGGGGGCGCAACTAACTATGGCTACACCTTC
CASSSRLGGATNYGYTF
>TRBV30|TRBD1|TRBJ2-3|few
TGTGCCTGGAGTGTACAGGGGGGAGATACGCAGTATTTT
CAWSVQGGDTQYF
>TRBV6-2/TRBV6-3|.|TRBJ2-3|few
TGTGCCAGCAGTTACCCCTCGACCGAAAATACAGATACGCAGTATTTT
CASSYPSTENTDTQYF
>TRBV7-9|TRBD1|TRBJ2-5|many
TGTGCCAGCAGCCCATGGGACAGGCCCGAGGCGACCCAGTACTTC
CASSPWDRPEATQYF
>TRBV7-9|.|TRBJ2-3|.
TGTGCCAGCATCGACTCAGGGTTGGGCTATTCAATAGATACGCAGTATTTT
CASIDSGLGYSIDTQYF
>TRBV5-1|.|TRBJ1-4|few
TGCGCCAGCAGCTTGGAAGTGGGGCGGAATGCAACTAATGAAAAACTGTTTTTT
CASSLEVGRNATNEKLFF
>TRBV7-8|.|TRBJ1-1|.
TGTGCCAGCAGCTTATCTCGTTTGAGGTCGAACACTGAAGCTTTCTTT
CASSLSRLRSNTEAFF
>TRBV4-1|.|TRBJ2-1|.
TGCGCCAGCAGCCGAGAGACAGGAACTTACAATGAGCAGTTCTTC
CASSRETGTYNEQFF
>TRBV7-9|.|TRBJ2-7|once
TGTGCCAGCAGCCCTCCTAATTTACCAGCGGAGCAGTACTTC
CASSPPNLPAEQYF
>TRBV14|TRBD2|TRBJ2-7|.
TGTGCCAGCAGCCATAGACTAGCGAACTACGAGCAGTACTTC
CASSHRLANYEQYF
>TRBV20-1|.|TRBJ2-3|few
TGCAGTGCTAGTGTGGTAGGGAGGTTCGGAGATACGCAGTATTTT
CSASVVGRFGDTQYF
>TRBV7-8|.|TRBJ2-3|.
TGTGCCAGCAGCTTATTGGGCTCCAGGGCGGGAGATACGCAGTATTTT
CASSLLGSRAGDTQYF
>TRBV27|.|TRBJ1-5|.
TGTGCCAGCAGTTTCGGTCGAAATCAGCCCCAGCATTTT
CASSFGRNQPQHF
>TRBV29-1|.|TRBJ1-1|many
TGCAGCGTTGAAGTCGGGGACACTGAAGCTTTCTTT
CSVEVGDTEAFF
>TRBV6-2/TRBV6-3|.|TRBJ2-3|few
TGTGCCAGCACCGGGGGCCGGGCCACAGATACGCAGTATTTT
CASTGGRATDTQYF
>TRBV3-1|.|TRBJ2-3|.
TGTGCCAGCAGCTTAGCGCAGGGACTAGATACGCAGTATTTT
CASSLAQGLDTQYF
>TRBV6-4|.|TRBJ2-2|few
TGTGCCAGCAGTGGGGCAGAGAACACCGGGGAGCTGTTTTTT
CASSGAENTGELFF
>TRBV4-1|.|TRBJ1-4|once
TGCGCCAGCAGCCCCAGACAGATTCGAGGAAAACTGTTTTTT
CASSPRQIRGKLFF
>TRBV7-2|.|TRBJ2-1|.
TGTGCCAGCAGCTACACCGGGAGCGGAGGGAATGAGCAGTTCTTC
CASSYTGSGGNEQFF
>TRBV4-1|TRBD1|TRBJ2-3|.
TGCGCCAGCAGCCTCCGGACAGGGATAGATACGCAGTATTTT
CASSLRTGIDTQYF
>TRBV30|.|TRBJ1-2|many
TGTGCCTGGAGTGACGTCGGGGGGGATGGCTACACCTTC
CAWSDVGGDGYTF
>TRBV24-1|.|TRBJ1-2|.
TGTGCCACCAGTGCCCCCGGGGACGGAAACTATGGCTACACCTTC
CATSAPGDGNYGYTF
>TRBV4-3|TRBD2|TRBJ2-1|few
TGCGCCAGCAGCCATTTGAGTAGCGGGAGGGTTAACTACAATGAGCAGTTCTTC
CASSHLSSGRVNYNEQFF
>TRBV2|TRBD2|TRBJ2-1|.
TGTGCCAGCAGTGAAAGTGGTGCTAGCGGATACAATGAGCAGTTCTTC
CASSESGASGYNEQFF
>TRBV5-1|TRBD1|TRBJ2-7|many
TGCGCCAGCAGCCCCCTGACAGGGCAAACCTACGAGCAGTACTTC
CASSPLTGQTYEQYF